The source of this TCR beta chain is a study of T cell responses to AZD1222 COVID-19 vaccine. General observations from the study: Seropositivity was recorded at baseline in only 6 or 7 AZD1222 recipients.

Only in-frame clones appear in the TCRdb table, and some are missing; sequencing was by immunoSEQ multiplex PCR. The data show 100,000 to 120,000 clones, approximately 90% seen once. In the case of this clone: Antigen: not known.

This CDR3 comprises 13 residues. V lost 4 bases and J lost 1, with 7 bases in between. This clonotype originated in an adult who received the AZD1222 COVID-19 vaccine. The sample consisted of peripheral blood, taken 28 days after the second AZD1222 dose. The genes are TRBV12-3 or TRBV12-4 and TRBJ1-1; D is perhaps TRBD1 (5 bases). The CDR3 protein is CASSWGTNTEAFF. CDR3 nucleotide sequence: TGTGCCAGCAGTTGGGGCACGAACACTGAAGCTTTCTTT.